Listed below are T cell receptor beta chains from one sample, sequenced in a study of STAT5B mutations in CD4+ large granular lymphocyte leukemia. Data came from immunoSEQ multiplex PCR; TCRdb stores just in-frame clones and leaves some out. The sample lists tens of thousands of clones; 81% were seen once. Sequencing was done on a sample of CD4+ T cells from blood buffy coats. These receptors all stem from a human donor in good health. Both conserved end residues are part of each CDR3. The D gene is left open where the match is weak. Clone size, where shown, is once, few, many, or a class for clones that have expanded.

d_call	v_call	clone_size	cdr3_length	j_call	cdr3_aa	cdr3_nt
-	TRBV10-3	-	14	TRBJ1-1	CAISPLQGNTEAFF	TGTGCCATCAGCCCGTTGCAGGGGAACACTGAAGCTTTCTTT
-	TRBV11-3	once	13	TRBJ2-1	CASSSLGRTEQFF	TGTGCCAGCAGCTCCTTGGGACGTACTGAGCAGTTCTTC
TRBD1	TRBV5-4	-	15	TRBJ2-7	CASSHPGQGFYEQYF	TGTGCCAGCAGCCATCCGGGACAGGGTTTCTACGAGCAGTACTTC
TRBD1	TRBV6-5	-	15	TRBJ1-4	CASSSPTTGNEKLFF	TGTGCCAGCAGTTCCCCGACGACAGGGAACGAAAAACTGTTTTTT
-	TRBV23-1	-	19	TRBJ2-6	CASSLKLLLDFSGANVLTF	TGCGCCAGCAGTCTGAAACTCCTGCTCGACTTCTCTGGGGCCAACGTCCTGACTTTC
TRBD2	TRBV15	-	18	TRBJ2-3	CATSRDMGGAGRTDTQYF	TGTGCCACCAGCAGAGATATGGGAGGAGCGGGGAGGACAGATACGCAGTATTTT
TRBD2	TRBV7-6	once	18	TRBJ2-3	CASSLGSVSSGSPDTQYF	TGTGCCAGCAGCTTAGGTTCGGTTTCTAGCGGGAGCCCAGATACGCAGTATTTT
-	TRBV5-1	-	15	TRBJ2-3	CASSPRDNGPDTQYF	TGCGCCAGCAGTCCCCGGGACAATGGGCCAGATACGCAGTATTTT
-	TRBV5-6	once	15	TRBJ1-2	CASSSLGRGNYGYTF	TGTGCCAGCAGCTCCCTCGGCAGGGGAAACTATGGCTACACCTTC
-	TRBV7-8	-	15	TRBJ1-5	CASSLAGGRDQPQHF	TGTGCCAGCAGCTTAGCAGGGGGACGCGATCAGCCCCAGCATTTT
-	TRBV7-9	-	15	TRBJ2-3	CASSFPDIGTDTQYF	TGTGCCAGCAGCTTCCCGGACATTGGCACAGATACGCAGTATTTT
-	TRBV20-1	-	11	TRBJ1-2	CSASTGYGYTF	TGCAGTGCTAGTACGGGGTATGGCTACACCTTC
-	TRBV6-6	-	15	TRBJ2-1	CASSRGGLPYNEQFF	TGTGCCAGCAGTCGTGGGGGGCTCCCCTACAATGAGCAGTTCTTC
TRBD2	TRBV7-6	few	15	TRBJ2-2	CASSHRLAGGGELFF	TGTGCCAGCAGTCACCGACTAGCTGGGGGCGGGGAGCTGTTTTTT
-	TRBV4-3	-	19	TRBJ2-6	CASSQDSGLGDTGANVLTF	TGCGCCAGCAGCCAAGATTCGGGTCTAGGGGACACCGGGGCCAACGTCCTGACTTTC
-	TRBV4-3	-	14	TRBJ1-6	CASSQERASSPLHF	TGCGCCAGCAGCCAAGAGAGGGCGTCTTCACCCCTCCACTTT
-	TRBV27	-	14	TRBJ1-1	CASSLMPGRSEAFF	TGTGCCAGCAGTTTAATGCCAGGGAGGTCTGAAGCTTTCTTT
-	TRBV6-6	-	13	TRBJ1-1	CASSSVTNTEAFF	TGTGCCAGCAGTTCTGTTACGAACACTGAAGCTTTCTTT
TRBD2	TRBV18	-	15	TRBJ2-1	CASSLSTSDYNEQFF	TGTGCCAGCTCACTTTCGACTAGCGACTACAATGAGCAGTTCTTC
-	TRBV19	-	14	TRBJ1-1	CASSIGQLNTEAFF	TGTGCCAGTAGTATAGGACAGTTGAACACTGAAGCTTTCTTT
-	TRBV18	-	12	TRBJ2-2	CASSFGTGELFF	TGTGCCAGCTCGTTCGGCACCGGGGAGCTGTTTTTT
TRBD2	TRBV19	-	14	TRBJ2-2	CASASGGNTGELFF	TGTGCCAGTGCTAGCGGGGGAAACACCGGGGAGCTGTTTTTT
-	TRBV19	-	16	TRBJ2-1	CASSHSGRSTYNEQFF	TGTGCCAGTAGTCACTCCGGACGGAGCACCTACAATGAGCAGTTCTTC
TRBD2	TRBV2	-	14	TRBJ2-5	CASSAGGVGETQYF	TGTGCCAGCAGTGCGGGGGGGGTTGGAGAGACCCAGTACTTC
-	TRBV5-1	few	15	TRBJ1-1	CASSSLGLGDTEAFF	TGCGCCAGCAGCTCCCTGGGTCTGGGGGACACTGAAGCTTTCTTT
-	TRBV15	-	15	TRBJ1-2	CATSSLPRPNYGYTF	TGTGCCACCAGCAGCCTACCCCGGCCAAACTATGGCTACACCTTC
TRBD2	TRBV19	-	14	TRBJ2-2	CASSIDREARELFF	TGTGCCAGTAGTATAGACCGGGAGGCCCGGGAGCTGTTTTTT
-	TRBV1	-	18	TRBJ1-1	CTSSQGPLIQAMNTEAFF	TGCACCAGCAGCCAAGGACCCCTGATTCAGGCGATGAACACTGAAGCTTTCTTT
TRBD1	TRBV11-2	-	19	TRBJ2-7	CASSLLPGAAGGLHYEQYF	TGTGCCAGCAGCTTACTCCCGGGGGCAGCAGGGGGCTTACACTACGAGCAGTACTTC
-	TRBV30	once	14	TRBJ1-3	CAWSVTRSGNTIYF	TGTGCCTGGAGTGTAACTAGATCTGGAAACACCATATATTTT
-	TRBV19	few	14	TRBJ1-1	CASSMGHQSTEAFF	TGTGCCAGTAGTATGGGACACCAAAGCACTGAAGCTTTCTTT
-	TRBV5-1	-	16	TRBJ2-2	CASSLWGASNTGELFF	TGCGCCAGCAGCTTGTGGGGGGCGTCGAACACCGGGGAGCTGTTTTTT
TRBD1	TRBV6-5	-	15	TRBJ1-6	CASRDRVMDNSPLHF	TGTGCCAGCAGGGACAGGGTGATGGATAATTCACCCCTCCACTTT
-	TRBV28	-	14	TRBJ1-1	CASLQANLGTEAFF	TGTGCCAGCCTACAAGCAAACTTAGGGACTGAAGCTTTCTTT
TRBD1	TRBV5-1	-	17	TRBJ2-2	CASSPTWTGGPTGELFF	TGCGCCAGCAGCCCGACGTGGACAGGGGGCCCCACCGGGGAGCTGTTTTTT
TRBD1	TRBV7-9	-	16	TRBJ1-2	CASSKNNPGTGGGYTF	TGTGCCAGCAGCAAAAATAACCCCGGGACAGGGGGCGGCTACACCTTC
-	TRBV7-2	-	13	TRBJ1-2	CASSQGGKRGYTF	TGTGCCAGCAGCCAGGGAGGGAAGCGTGGCTACACCTTC
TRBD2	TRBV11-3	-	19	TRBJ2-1	CASSLDQAVIAGALGEQFF	TGTGCCAGCAGCTTAGATCAAGCGGTTATAGCGGGAGCCCTAGGGGAGCAGTTCTTC
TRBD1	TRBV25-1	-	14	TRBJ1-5	CASSETGGGQPQHF	TGTGCCAGCAGTGAAACAGGGGGCGGTCAGCCCCAGCATTTT
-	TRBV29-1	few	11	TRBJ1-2	CSEFTSYGYTF	TGCAGCGAATTCACAAGCTATGGCTACACCTTC
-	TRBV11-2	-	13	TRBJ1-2	CASSEQFGYGYTF	TGTGCCAGCAGCGAACAGTTTGGCTATGGCTACACCTTC
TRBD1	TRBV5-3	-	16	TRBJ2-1	CARGHAGQGAGNEQFF	TGTGCCAGAGGCCACGCGGGACAGGGGGCGGGCAATGAGCAGTTCTTC
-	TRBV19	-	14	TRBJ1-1	CASRDTSMNTEAFF	TGTGCCAGCCGGGACACAAGCATGAACACTGAAGCTTTCTTT
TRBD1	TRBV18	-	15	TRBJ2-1	CASSQPGQGPNEQFF	TGTGCCAGCTCACAACCGGGACAGGGTCCCAATGAGCAGTTCTTC
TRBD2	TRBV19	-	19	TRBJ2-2	CASSIALAGVFANTGELFF	TGTGCCAGTAGTATAGCCCTAGCGGGGGTGTTCGCGAACACCGGGGAGCTGTTTTTT
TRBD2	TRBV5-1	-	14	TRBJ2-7	CASSLSGANYEQYF	TGCGCCAGCAGCTTGAGCGGGGCAAACTACGAGCAGTACTTC
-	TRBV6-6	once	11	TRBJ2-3	CASRARDTQYF	TGTGCCAGCAGGGCCCGCGATACGCAGTATTTT
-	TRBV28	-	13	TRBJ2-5	CASSFGSQETQYF	TGTGCCAGCAGCTTTGGGTCCCAAGAGACCCAGTACTTC
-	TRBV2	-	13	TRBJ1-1	CASSVEGVAEAFF	TGTGCCAGCAGTGTCGAGGGGGTGGCTGAAGCTTTCTTT
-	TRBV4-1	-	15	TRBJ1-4	CASSRTSGANEKLFF	TGCGCCAGCAGCCGGACCTCAGGGGCTAATGAAAAACTGTTTTTT
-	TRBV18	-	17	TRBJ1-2	CASSPSQWMVTNYGYTF	TGTGCCAGCTCACCATCCCAGTGGATGGTTACTAACTATGGCTACACCTTC
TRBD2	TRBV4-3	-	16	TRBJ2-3	CASSQGPSGGTDTQYF	TGCGCCAGCAGCCAAGGGCCTAGCGGGGGCACAGATACGCAGTATTTT
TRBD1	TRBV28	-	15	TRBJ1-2	CASSPPDRGPHGYTF	TGTGCCAGCAGTCCCCCGGACAGGGGGCCCCATGGCTACACCTTC
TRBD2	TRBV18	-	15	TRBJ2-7	CASSPASGGAYEQYF	TGTGCCAGCTCACCAGCTAGCGGGGGGGCCTACGAGCAGTACTTC
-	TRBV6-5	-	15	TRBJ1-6	CASSNAAGPHSPLHF	TGTGCCAGCAGTAACGCGGCAGGGCCACATTCACCCCTCCACTTT